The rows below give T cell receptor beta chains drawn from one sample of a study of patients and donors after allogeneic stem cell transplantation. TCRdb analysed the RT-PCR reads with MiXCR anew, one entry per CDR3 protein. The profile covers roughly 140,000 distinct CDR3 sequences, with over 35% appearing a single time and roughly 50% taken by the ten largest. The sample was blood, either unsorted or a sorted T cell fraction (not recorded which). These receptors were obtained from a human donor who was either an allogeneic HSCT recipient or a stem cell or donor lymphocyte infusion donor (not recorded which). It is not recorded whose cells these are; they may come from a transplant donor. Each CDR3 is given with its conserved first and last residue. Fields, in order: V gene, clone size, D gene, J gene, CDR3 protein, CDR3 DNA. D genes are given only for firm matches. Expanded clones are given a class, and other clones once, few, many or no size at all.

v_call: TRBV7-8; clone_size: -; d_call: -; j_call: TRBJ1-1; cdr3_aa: CASSFGVPLTEAFF; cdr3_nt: TGTGCCAGCAGCTTCGGCGTGCCTCTCACTGAAGCTTTCTTT
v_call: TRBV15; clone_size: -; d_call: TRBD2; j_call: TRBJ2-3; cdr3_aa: CATSRDMTSGGAWADTQYF; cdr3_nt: TGTGCCACCAGCAGAGATATGACTAGCGGGGGGGCCTGGGCAGATACGCAGTATTTT
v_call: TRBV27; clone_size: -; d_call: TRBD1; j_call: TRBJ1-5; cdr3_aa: CASSQGAGQPQHF; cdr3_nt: TGTGCCAGCTCGCAGGGGGCCGGTCAGCCCCAGCATTTT
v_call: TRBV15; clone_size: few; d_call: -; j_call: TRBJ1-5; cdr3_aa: CATQDRYNQPQHF; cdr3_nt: TGTGCCACCCAAGACAGGTACAATCAGCCCCAGCATTTT
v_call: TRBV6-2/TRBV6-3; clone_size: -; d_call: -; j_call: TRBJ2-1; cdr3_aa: CASTPMAGRRTYEQFF; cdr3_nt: TGTGCCAGCACCCCCATGGCGGGGCGGAGGACATATGAGCAGTTCTTC
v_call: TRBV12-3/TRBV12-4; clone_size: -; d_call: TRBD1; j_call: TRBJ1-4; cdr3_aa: CASSDRDGEKLFF; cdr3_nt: TGTGCCAGCAGTGACAGGGATGGTGAAAAACTGTTTTTT
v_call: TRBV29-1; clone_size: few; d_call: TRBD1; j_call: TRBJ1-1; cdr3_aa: CSVLGQGDTEAFF; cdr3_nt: TGCAGCGTGCTTGGACAGGGTGACACTGAAGCTTTCTTT
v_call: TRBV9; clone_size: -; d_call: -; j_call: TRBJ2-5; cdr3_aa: CASSSPSGYGKETQYF; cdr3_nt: TGTGCCAGCAGCTCTCCCAGCGGGTATGGGAAAGAGACCCAGTACTTC
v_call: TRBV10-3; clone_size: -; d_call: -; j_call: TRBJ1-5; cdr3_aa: CAISQKQGGQPQHF; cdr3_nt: TGTGCCATCAGTCAAAAACAGGGAGGTCAGCCCCAGCATTTT
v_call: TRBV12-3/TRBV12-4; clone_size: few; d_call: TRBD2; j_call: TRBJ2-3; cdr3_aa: CASSSPLAGGLDTQYF; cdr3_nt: TGTGCCAGCAGTTCCCCACTAGCGGGGGGGCTAGATACGCAGTATTTT
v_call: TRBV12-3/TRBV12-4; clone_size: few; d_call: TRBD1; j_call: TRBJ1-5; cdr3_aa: CASSLRRGYSNQPQHF; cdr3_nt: TGTGCCAGCAGTTTGCGCAGGGGGTATAGCAATCAGCCCCAGCATTTT
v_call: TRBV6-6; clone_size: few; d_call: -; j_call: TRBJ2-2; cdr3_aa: CASSYSGGNTGELFF; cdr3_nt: TGTGCCAGCAGTTACTCGGGGGGGAACACCGGGGAGCTGTTTTTT
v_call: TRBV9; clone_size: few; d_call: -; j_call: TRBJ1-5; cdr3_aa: CASSLDGLWQPQHF; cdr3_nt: TGTGCCAGCAGCCTAGACGGTCTTTGGCAGCCCCAGCATTTT
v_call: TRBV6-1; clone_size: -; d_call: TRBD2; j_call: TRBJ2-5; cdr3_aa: CASPGGTSGAANQETQYF; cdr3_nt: TGTGCCAGCCCCGGAGGAACTAGCGGGGCCGCCAACCAAGAGACCCAGTACTTC
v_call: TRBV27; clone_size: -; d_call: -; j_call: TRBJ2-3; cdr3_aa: CASSLTRLELTGTQYF; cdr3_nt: TGTGCCAGCAGTTTAACGCGACTAGAATTGACGGGTACGCAGTATTTT
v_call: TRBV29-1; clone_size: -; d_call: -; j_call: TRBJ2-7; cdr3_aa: CSVAEAGIYEQYF; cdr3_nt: TGCAGCGTTGCGGAGGCCGGTATTTACGAGCAGTACTTC
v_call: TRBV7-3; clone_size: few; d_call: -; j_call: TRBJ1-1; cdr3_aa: CASSLVRGMNTEAFF; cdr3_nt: TGTGCCAGCAGCTTAGTTCGGGGGATGAACACTGAAGCTTTCTTT
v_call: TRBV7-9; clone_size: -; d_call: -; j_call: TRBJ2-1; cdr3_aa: CASSLAGRLWQFF; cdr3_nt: TGTGCCAGCAGCTTAGCAGGGCGCCTATGGCAGTTCTTC
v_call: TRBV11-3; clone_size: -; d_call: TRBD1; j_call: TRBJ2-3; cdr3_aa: CASSRDRLTDTQYF; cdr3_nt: TGTGCCAGCAGCCGGGACAGGTTGACAGATACGCAGTATTTT
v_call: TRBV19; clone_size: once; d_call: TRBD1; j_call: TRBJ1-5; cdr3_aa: CASRDRGNQPQHF; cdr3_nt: TGTGCCAGTAGAGACAGGGGTAATCAGCCCCAGCATTTT
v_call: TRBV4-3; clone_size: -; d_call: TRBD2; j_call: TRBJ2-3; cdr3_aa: CASSQGGGAGVADTQYF; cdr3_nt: TGCGCCAGCAGCCAAGGAGGTGGTGCGGGGGTGGCAGATACGCAGTATTTT
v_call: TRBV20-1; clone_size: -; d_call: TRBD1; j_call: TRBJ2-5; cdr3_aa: CSETGQQETQYF; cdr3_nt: TGCAGTGAAACGGGACAGCAAGAGACCCAGTACTTC
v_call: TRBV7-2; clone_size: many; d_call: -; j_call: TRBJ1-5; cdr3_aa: CASSLDGGSQPQHF; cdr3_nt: TGTGCCAGCAGCTTAGATGGTGGGTCCCAGCCCCAGCATTTT
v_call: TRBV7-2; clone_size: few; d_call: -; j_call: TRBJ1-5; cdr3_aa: CASSLRVGNQPQHF; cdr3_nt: TGTGCCAGCAGCTTAAGGGTAGGCAATCAGCCCCAGCATTTT
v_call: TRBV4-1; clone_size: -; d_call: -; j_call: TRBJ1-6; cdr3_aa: CASSQVPDSPLHF; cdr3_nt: TGCGCCAGCAGCCAAGTACCGGATTCACCCCTCCACTTT
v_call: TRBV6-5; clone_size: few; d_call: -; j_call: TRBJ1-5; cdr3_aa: CASSPRQVVNQPQHF; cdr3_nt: TGTGCCAGCAGTCCCCGACAGGTGGTGAATCAGCCCCAGCATTTT
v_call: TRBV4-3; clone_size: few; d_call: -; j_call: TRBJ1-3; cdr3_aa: CASSQRTGNPSGNTIYF; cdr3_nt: TGCGCCAGCAGCCAGCGAACAGGGAATCCCTCTGGAAACACCATATATTTT
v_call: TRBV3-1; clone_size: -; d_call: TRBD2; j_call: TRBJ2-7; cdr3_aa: CASSQGLAGGHGEQYF; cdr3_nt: TGTGCCAGCAGCCAAGGGCTAGCGGGGGGTCACGGCGAGCAGTACTTC
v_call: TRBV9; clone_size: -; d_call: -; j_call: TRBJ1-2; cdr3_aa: CASSVQGNYGYTF; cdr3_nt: TGTGCCAGCAGCGTACAGGGAAACTATGGCTACACCTTC
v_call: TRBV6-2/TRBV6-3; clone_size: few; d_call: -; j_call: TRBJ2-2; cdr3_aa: CASSSRQAANTGELFF; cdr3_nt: TGTGCCAGCAGTTCAAGACAGGCCGCGAACACCGGGGAGCTGTTTTTT
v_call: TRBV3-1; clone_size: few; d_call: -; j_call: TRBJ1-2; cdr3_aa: CASSQTEAGGYTF; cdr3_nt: TGTGCCAGCAGCCAAACGGAGGCAGGCGGCTACACCTTC
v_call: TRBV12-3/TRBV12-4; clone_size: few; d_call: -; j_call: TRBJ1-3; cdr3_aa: CASSLDVGEVGNTIYF; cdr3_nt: TGTGCCAGCAGTCTGGACGTAGGCGAGGTTGGAAACACCATATATTTT
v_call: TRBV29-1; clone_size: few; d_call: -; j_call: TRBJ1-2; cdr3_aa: CSVVVGEGYTF; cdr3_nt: TGCAGCGTTGTAGTCGGGGAAGGCTACACCTTC
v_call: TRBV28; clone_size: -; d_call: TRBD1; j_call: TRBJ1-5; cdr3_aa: CASAGTGKLQPQHF; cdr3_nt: TGTGCCAGCGCCGGGACAGGGAAATTACAGCCCCAGCATTTT
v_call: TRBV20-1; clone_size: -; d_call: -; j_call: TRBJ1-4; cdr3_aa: CSASGTPAGEKLFF; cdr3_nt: TGCAGTGCTAGTGGGACCCCAGCAGGTGAAAAACTGTTTTTT
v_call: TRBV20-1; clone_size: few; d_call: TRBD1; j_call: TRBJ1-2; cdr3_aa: CSARGLRGNFYGYTF; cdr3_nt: TGCAGTGCTAGAGGGCTCAGGGGGAACTTCTATGGCTACACCTTC
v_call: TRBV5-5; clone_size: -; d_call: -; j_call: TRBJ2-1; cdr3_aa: CASSLAIWGRGNEQFF; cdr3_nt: TGTGCCAGCAGCTTGGCCATTTGGGGAAGGGGCAATGAGCAGTTCTTC
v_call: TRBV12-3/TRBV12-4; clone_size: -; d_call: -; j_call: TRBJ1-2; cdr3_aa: CASSLGDGGYTF; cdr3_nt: TGTGCCAGCAGTTTAGGGGACGGGGGCTACACCTTC
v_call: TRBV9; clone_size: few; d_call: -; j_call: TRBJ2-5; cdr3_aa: CASSVGADRQETQYF; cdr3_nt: TGTGCCAGCAGCGTAGGAGCGGATCGGCAAGAGACCCAGTACTTC
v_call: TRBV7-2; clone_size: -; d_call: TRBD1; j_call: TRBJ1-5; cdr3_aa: CASSGTGGQPQHF; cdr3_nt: TGTGCCAGCAGCGGAACAGGGGGTCAGCCCCAGCATTTT
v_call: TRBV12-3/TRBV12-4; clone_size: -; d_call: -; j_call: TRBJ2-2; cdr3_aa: CASRAGELFF; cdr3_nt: TGTGCCAGCAGGGCGGGGGAGCTGTTTTTT
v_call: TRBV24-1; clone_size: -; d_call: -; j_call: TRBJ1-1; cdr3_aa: CATSVNTEAFF; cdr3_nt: TGTGCCACCAGTGTGAACACTGAAGCTTTCTTT